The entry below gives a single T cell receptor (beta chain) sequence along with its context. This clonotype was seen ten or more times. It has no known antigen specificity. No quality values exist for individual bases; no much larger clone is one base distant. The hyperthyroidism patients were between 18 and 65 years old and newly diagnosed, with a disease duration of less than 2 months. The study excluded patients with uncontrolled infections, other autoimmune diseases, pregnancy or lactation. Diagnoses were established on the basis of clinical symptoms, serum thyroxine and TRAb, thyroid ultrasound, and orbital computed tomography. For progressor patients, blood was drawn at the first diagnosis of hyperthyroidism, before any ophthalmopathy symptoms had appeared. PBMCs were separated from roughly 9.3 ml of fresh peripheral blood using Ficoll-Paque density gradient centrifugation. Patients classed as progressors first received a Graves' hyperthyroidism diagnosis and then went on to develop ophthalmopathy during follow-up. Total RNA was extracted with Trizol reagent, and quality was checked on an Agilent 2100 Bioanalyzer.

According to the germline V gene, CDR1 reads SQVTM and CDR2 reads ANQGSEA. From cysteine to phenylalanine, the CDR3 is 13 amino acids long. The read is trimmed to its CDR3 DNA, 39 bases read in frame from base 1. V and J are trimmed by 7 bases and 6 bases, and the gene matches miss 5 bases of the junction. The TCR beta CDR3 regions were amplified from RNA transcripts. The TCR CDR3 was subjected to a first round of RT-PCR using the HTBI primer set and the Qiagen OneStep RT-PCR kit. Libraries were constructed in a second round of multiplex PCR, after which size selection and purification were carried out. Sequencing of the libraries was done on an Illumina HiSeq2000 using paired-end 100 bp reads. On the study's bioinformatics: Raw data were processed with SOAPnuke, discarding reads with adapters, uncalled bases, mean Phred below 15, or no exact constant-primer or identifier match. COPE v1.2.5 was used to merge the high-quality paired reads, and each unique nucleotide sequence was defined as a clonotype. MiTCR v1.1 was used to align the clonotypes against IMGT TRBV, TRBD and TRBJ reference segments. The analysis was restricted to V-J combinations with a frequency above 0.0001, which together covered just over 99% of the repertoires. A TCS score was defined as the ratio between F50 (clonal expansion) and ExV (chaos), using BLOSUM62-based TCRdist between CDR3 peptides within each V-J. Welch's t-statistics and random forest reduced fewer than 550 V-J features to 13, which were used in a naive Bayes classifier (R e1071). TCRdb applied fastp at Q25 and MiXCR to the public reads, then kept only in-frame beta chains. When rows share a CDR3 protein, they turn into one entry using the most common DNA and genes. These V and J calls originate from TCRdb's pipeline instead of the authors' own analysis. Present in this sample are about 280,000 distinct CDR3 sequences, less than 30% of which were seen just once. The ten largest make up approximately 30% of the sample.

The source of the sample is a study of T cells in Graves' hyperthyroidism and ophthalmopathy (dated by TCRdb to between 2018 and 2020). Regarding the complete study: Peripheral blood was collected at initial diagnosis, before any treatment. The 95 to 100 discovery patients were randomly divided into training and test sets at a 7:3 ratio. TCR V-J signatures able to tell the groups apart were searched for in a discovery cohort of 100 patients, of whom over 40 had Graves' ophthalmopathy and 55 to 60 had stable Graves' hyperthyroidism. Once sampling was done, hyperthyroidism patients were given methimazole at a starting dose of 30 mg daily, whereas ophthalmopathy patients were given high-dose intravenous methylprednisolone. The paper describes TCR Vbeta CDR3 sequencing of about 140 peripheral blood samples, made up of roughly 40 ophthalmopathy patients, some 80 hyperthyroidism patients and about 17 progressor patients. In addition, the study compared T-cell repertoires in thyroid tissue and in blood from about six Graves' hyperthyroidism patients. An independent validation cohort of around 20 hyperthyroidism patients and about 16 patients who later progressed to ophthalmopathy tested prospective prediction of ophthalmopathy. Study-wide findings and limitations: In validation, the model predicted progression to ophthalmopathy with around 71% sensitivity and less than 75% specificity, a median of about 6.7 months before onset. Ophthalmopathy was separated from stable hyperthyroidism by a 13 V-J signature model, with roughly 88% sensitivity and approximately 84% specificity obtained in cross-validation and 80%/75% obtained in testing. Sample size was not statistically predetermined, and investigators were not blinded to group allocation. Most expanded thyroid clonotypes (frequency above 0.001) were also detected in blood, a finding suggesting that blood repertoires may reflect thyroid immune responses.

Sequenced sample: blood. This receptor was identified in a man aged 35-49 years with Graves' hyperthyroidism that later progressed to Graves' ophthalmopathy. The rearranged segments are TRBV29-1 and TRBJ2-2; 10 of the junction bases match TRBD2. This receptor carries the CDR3 CSASSGRAGELFF. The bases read TGCAGCGCTTCTAGCGGGAGAGCCGGGGAGCTGTTTTTT.